These T cell receptor beta chains were read from a single sample in a study of blood T cell repertoires in COVID-19. Assay: immunoSEQ multiplex PCR; the TCRdb copy retains only in-frame clones and omits some. The data show about 220,000 clones, 65% to 85% seen once. The sequenced sample consisted of peripheral blood. The receptor source for this set is a young woman who had recovered from COVID-19. Each CDR3 is given with its conserved first and last residue. D genes are given only for firm matches. Size tells how often a clone was seen (once, few, many) or the class of an expanded clone, and some rows leave it out.

D	V	size	J	CDR3	DNA
-	TRBV28	-	TRBJ1-2	CASSLETSANYGYTF	TGTGCCAGCAGTTTGGAGACTTCAGCTAACTATGGCTACACCTTC
-	TRBV9	-	TRBJ2-3	CASSVDHSPGVPDTQYF	TGTGCCAGCAGCGTTGATCACTCACCGGGGGTCCCAGATACGCAGTATTTT
-	TRBV19	-	TRBJ1-2	CASSLQGQSNYGYTF	TGTGCCAGTAGTCTCCAAGGACAGTCTAACTATGGCTACACCTTC
TRBD1	TRBV7-3	-	TRBJ1-1	CASSQSPWGQGMNTEAFF	TGTGCCAGCAGCCAAAGCCCTTGGGGACAGGGTATGAACACTGAAGCTTTCTTT
-	TRBV18	-	TRBJ2-3	CASSPSASLTDTQYF	TGTGCCAGCTCGCCGTCAGCGTCCCTCACAGATACGCAGTATTTT
-	TRBV24-1	once	TRBJ2-2	CATSLRVGEEKETYSIVTGELFF	TGTGCCACCAGTCTCCGCGTCGGGGAAGAAAAAGAAACGTACAGCATTGTCACCGGGGAGCTGTTTTTT
-	TRBV4-2	-	TRBJ2-7	CASSQNPGNDEQYF	TGTGCCAGCAGCCAAAACCCGGGGAACGACGAGCAGTACTTC
-	TRBV19	-	TRBJ2-1	CASSPFKGGSYNEQFF	TGTGCCAGTAGTCCCTTTAAAGGCGGCTCCTACAATGAGCAGTTCTTC
TRBD2	TRBV27	-	TRBJ2-2	CASSLSPRREWTGELFF	TGTGCCAGCAGTTTATCCCCTAGGCGGGAGTGGACCGGGGAGCTGTTTTTT
-	TRBV2	-	TRBJ2-7	CASSGTFPYEQYF	TGTGCCAGCAGTGGGACTTTTCCCTACGAGCAGTACTTC
TRBD2	TRBV6-2/TRBV6-3	-	TRBJ2-7	CASSLGGIHEQYF	TGTGCCAGCAGTCTCGGGGGGATCCACGAGCAGTACTTC
TRBD2	TRBV7-9	-	TRBJ2-1	CASSFPAGEDNEQFF	TGTGCCAGCAGCTTCCCAGCGGGAGAGGACAATGAGCAGTTCTTC
TRBD2	TRBV24-1	-	TRBJ2-1	CATSDSESTSGRPNEQFF	TGTGCCACCAGTGACTCCGAATCTACTAGCGGGAGGCCGAATGAGCAGTTCTTC
TRBD1	TRBV5-6	-	TRBJ2-7	CASSLTGIYEQYF	TGTGCCAGCAGCCTGACAGGGATCTACGAGCAGTACTTC
-	TRBV6-5	-	TRBJ1-2	CASSSRGLEGYTF	TGTGCCAGCAGTTCCCGGGGATTAGAGGGCTACACCTTC
TRBD2	TRBV7-3	few	TRBJ2-1	CASSPNLAGAGEQFF	TGTGCCAGCAGCCCGAATCTAGCGGGAGCGGGTGAGCAGTTCTTC
-	TRBV5-6	once	TRBJ2-1	CASSPTAFRSYNEQFF	TGTGCCAGCAGCCCGACAGCGTTCAGGTCCTACAATGAGCAGTTCTTC
-	TRBV28	-	TRBJ2-1	CASNRGSSYNEQFF	TGTGCCAGCAATAGGGGGAGCTCCTACAATGAGCAGTTCTTC
-	TRBV2	-	TRBJ2-3	CASSGWAHGRLRTDTQYF	TGTGCCAGCAGTGGGTGGGCACATGGTAGATTGCGCACAGATACGCAGTATTTT
-	TRBV7-2	-	TRBJ2-7	CASSLSRSSYEQYF	TGTGCCAGCAGCTTAAGTAGGAGCTCCTACGAGCAGTACTTC
TRBD2	TRBV27	-	TRBJ2-5	CASSSAGGPETQYF	TGTGCCAGCAGTTCGGCGGGAGGGCCGGAGACCCAGTACTTC